This TCR beta chain stems from a study of graft-versus-host responses after intestinal transplantation. Across the study: Isolated intestinal, liver-intestinal, or multivisceral transplants had been given to the recipients.

The ends lost 6 bases at V and 7 bases at J; junction bases unmatched: 10. The CDR3 runs to 15 residues. Germline lookup yields CDR1 MNHEY and CDR2 SMNVEV (reference sequence). Sequencing was performed with immunoSEQ multiplex PCR; in TCRdb, only in-frame clones are kept and a portion is missing. The sample holds approximately 7,000 clones, less than 25% seen once. Co-plating was performed using about 200,000 CFSE-labeled responder cells and about 200,000 irradiated, violet-dye-labeled stimulator cells. The genes are TRBV27 and TRBJ1-5, with 9 nucleotides matching TRBD1. The origin of this receptor is a human patient who was an organ donor for intestinal transplantation. The starting material was alloreactive CD8+ T cells from a mixed lymphocyte reaction culture, obtained before transplantation. Sample subset: CFSE-low proliferating T cells sorted from approximately 6-day pre-transplant mixed lymphocyte reaction (GvH or HvG direction). The CDR3 is CASSLTRTGVQPQHF. CDR3 bases: TGTGCCAGCAGCCTCACCCGGACAGGGGTGCAGCCCCAGCATTTT.